Listed below are T cell receptor beta chains from one sample, sequenced in a study of blood T cell repertoires in COVID-19. The data were produced by immunoSEQ multiplex PCR, yet TCRdb's version contains in-frame clones alone and is incomplete. The sample includes about 140,000 clones, approximately 81% of them seen just once. The specimen sequenced was PBMCs or T cells enriched from blood (not recorded which). Receptors were obtained from a man aged 40-49 years with acute COVID-19. The CDR3 runs from the conserved cysteine through the conserved F or W. The order of the fields is J gene, CDR3 length, D gene, clone size, V gene, CDR3 protein, CDR3 DNA. A D gene is named only where the DNA matches it firmly. Clone sizes are given selectively: once, few, many, or a class where the clone is expanded.

TRBJ1-2,16,.,.,TRBV7-2,CASSLALGDTIYGYTF,TGTGCCAGCAGCTTAGCGTTGGGAGACACGATCTATGGCTACACCTTC
TRBJ2-5,12,.,.,TRBV6-6,CASKGGGETQYF,TGTGCCAGCAAGGGAGGCGGGGAGACCCAGTACTTC
TRBJ2-7,15,TRBD1,.,TRBV4-3,CASSPELQGVHEQYF,TGCGCCAGCAGCCCCGAGTTACAGGGGGTCCACGAGCAGTACTTC
TRBJ1-5,15,TRBD1,.,TRBV19,CASSISRQGSQPQHF,TGTGCCAGTAGTATATCAAGACAGGGAAGTCAGCCCCAGCATTTT
TRBJ2-5,16,.,.,TRBV10-3,CAISDNRGAVQETQYF,TGTGCCATCAGTGATAATCGGGGGGCGGTCCAAGAGACCCAGTACTTC
TRBJ1-6,15,TRBD1,.,TRBV9,CASSVLDRGRSPLHF,TGTGCCAGCAGCGTCCTCGACAGGGGTCGGTCACCCCTCCACTTT
TRBJ2-3,12,.,.,TRBV25-1,CASSASADTQYF,TGTGCCAGCAGTGCTTCCGCAGATACGCAGTATTTT
TRBJ2-2,15,.,few,TRBV29-1,CSGGGQGRNTGELFF,TGCAGCGGGGGGGGGCAGGGGCGGAACACCGGGGAGCTGTTTTTT
TRBJ2-1,15,TRBD2,.,TRBV3-1/TRBV3-2,CASSQWTSGRGEQFF,TGTGCCAGCAGCCAATGGACTAGCGGGAGGGGTGAGCAGTTCTTC
TRBJ1-1,16,.,.,TRBV28,CASSLGYGGGYTEAFF,TGTGCCAGCAGTTTGGGATATGGGGGAGGGTACACTGAAGCTTTCTTT
TRBJ1-2,15,TRBD1,.,TRBV3-1/TRBV3-2,CASSQGGQGVGGYTF,TGTGCCAGCAGCCAGGGGGGACAGGGGGTTGGAGGCTACACCTTC
TRBJ2-1,14,.,.,TRBV11-2,CASSLDRLDGEQFF,TGTGCCAGCAGCTTAGATCGGTTAGATGGTGAGCAGTTCTTC
TRBJ2-1,14,TRBD2,few,TRBV10-3,CAISRTSGEAEQFF,TGTGCCATCAGTCGGACTAGCGGGGAAGCTGAGCAGTTCTTC